A single sample is the source of the 11 T cell receptor beta chains below, sequenced in a study of brain T cells in children with intractable seizures. Time point meaning: blood from clinic visit 5 months post-surgery; TSC patient then seizure free. Repertoires were generated with immunoSEQ multiplex PCR, while TCRdb's copy carries only in-frame clones and drops some. The repertoire consists of hundreds of thousands of clones, with about 94% occurring once and the leading ten covering 5% to 7%. Source: peripheral blood, taken 4 to 5 months after surgery. All receptors derive from a boy in the first two years of life with tuberous sclerosis and intractable seizures.

The rearrangement uses TRBV7-2 and TRBJ2-3; 12 bases are shared with TRBD1. V lost 5 bases and J lost 4; bases outside the gene matches: 13. The CDR3 is made up of 18 amino acids. In germline, CDR1 is SGHTA, CDR2 FQGNSA. CDR3 residues: CASSTRGQGARSPDTQYF. The CDR3 DNA sequence: TGTGCCAGCAGCACAAGGGGACAGGGGGCGCGGTCACCAGATACGCAGTATTTT.

The J gene is TRBJ2-1, the V gene TRBV7-8, with TRBD2 matching over 9 bases. The CDR3 is made up of 15 amino acids. Germline V gene data show CDR1 as SGHVS and CDR2 as FQNEAQ. V lost 8 bases to trimming and J lost 8 bases; unmatched junction nucleotides: 13. The CDR3 sequence is CASGLAGLLQDEQFF. The CDR3 DNA follows: TGTGCCAGCGGGCTAGCGGGACTCCTACAGGATGAGCAGTTCTTC.

The chain uses TRBV10-2 and TRBJ2-1; TRBD1 is a possible D gene (6 bases). Germline values: CDR1 WSHSY, CDR2 SAAADI. V was shortened by 7 bases and J by 6 bases, with 25 bases between the two germline ends. This CDR3 comprises 17 residues. The CDR3 region is CASTPSAHSTGPNEQFF. CDR3 DNA sequence: TGCGCCAGCACCCCATCCGCCCATTCGACAGGCCCCAATGAGCAGTTCTTC.

The V and J genes are TRBV28 and TRBJ2-5; 7 bases line up with TRBD1. The CDR3 runs 13 residues. Germline lookup yields CDR1 MDHEN and CDR2 SYDVKM. The junction had 9 bases not matched to a gene; V was cut back by 9 bases and J by 5 bases. CDR3 nucleotides: TGTGCCAGTGGGAGACAGGGCTTCGAGACCCAGTACTTC. It yields the protein CASGRQGFETQYF.

The V call is TRBV5-1, the J call TRBJ2-7; 7 nucleotides line up with TRBD2. CDR1 and CDR2 (germline): SGHRS, YFSETQ. The CDR3 length is 16 residues. V trimming: 0 bases; J trimming: 0 bases; junction bases outside the gene matches: 6. The CDR3 sequence is CASSLGGEGISYEQYF. CDR3 bases: TGCGCCAGCAGCTTGGGAGGGGAGGGGATCTCCTACGAGCAGTACTTC.

This sequence joins TRBV25-1 and TRBJ1-3; 9 bases are shared with TRBD1. Germline V gene data show CDR1 as MGHDK and CDR2 as SYGVNS. V was clipped by 4 bases and J by 4 bases; unmatched bases: 5. The CDR3 extends over 15 amino acids. CDR3 region: CASSVEGTGGNTIYF. The CDR3 region has the DNA TGTGCCAGCAGTGTAGAAGGGACAGGGGGAAACACCATATATTTT.

V and J are TRBV2 and TRBJ2-2, with 8 bases identical to TRBD2. The germline CDR1 and CDR2 sequences are SNHLY and FYNNEI. J lost 4 bases, V lost 7 bases, and 11 bases had no gene match. This CDR3 comprises 16 residues. Here the CDR3 reads CASTRGSGTITGELFF. CDR3 sequence (DNA): TGTGCCAGCACCCGGGGTAGCGGGACAATCACCGGGGAGCTGTTTTTT.

The chain carries TRBV21-1 and TRBJ1-1; the table's D call, TRBD1, has no DNA check behind it. TRBV21-1 is flagged as a pseudogene. The CDR3 covers 16 residues. The CDR3 coding sequence is TGTGCCAGCAGCAACTGGGGGCCGCTCCGGAACACTGAAGCTTTCTTT. It is translated as CASSNWGPLRNTEAFF.

The chain is built from TRBV7-2 and TRBJ1-1; the D gene is possibly TRBD1 (5 bases). Trimming pared 4 bases from V and 0 bases from J, leaving 15 bases between. This CDR3 is 16 amino acids long. Germline CDR1 and CDR2: SGHTA and FQGNSA. The CDR3 DNA is TGTGCCAGCAGCTCGGTAGGTGACAGATTGAACACTGAAGCTTTCTTT. Its translation: CASSSVGDRLNTEAFF.

The rearrangement links TRBV28 to TRBJ1-3; possible D gene TRBD1, 6 bases. The CDR3 runs to 15 residues. Trimming left V 6 bases short and J 4 bases short, with 16 bases between. The germline V gene encodes CDR1 MDHEN and CDR2 SYDVKM. For the CDR3, the DNA is TGTGCCAGCAGCCTCTCAGGGGTTGGGGGAAACACCATATATTTT. Amino acids: CASSLSGVGGNTIYF. Supplemented by reference TRBV28 and TRBJ1-3, the full variable domain reads DVKVTQSSRYLVKRTGEKVFLECVQDMDHENMFWYRQDPGLGLRLIYFSYDVKMKEKGDIPEGYSVSREKKERFSLILESASTNQTSMYLCASSLSGVGGNTIYFGEGSWLTVV.

This chain joins TRBV20-1 and TRBJ2-1; D is uncertain. The germline V gene has CDR1 DFQATT and CDR2 SNEGSKA (reference sequence). The CDR3 runs 11 residues. V dropped 4 bases and J dropped 2 bases, with 3 bases sitting between them. The CDR3 region has the DNA TGCAGTGCTAATACCTACAATGAGCAGTTCTTC. Translated, it gives CSANTYNEQFF.